A single sample gave rise to the 20 T cell receptor beta chains below, sequenced in a study of radiotherapy plus CTLA-4 blockade in lung cancer. Assay used: immunoSEQ multiplex PCR; TCRdb lists only in-frame clones, some missing. The data hold approximately 69,000 clones, with more than 75% observed a single time. The material was peripheral blood, obtained from a patient treated with radiotherapy plus ipilimumab. Every receptor here comes from a human donor with non-small cell lung cancer who had a complete response to radiotherapy plus ipilimumab.

This clone is a singleton in its sample. The gene calls are TRBV7-2 and TRBJ1-5, with unresolved D. V was shortened by 2 bases and J by 4 bases, with 3 bases between the two germline ends. CDR1 is SGHTA and CDR2 is FQGNSA in the germline V gene. CDR3 length: 12 residues. CDR3 protein: CASSLPNQPQHF. In DNA form, the CDR3 reads TGTGCCAGCAGCTTACCGAATCAGCCCCAGCATTTT.

The chain couples TRBV2 to TRBJ1-3; no firm D call. Germline V gives CDR1 SNHLY, CDR2 FYNNEI. There are 14 residues in the CDR3. The germline V and J ends were trimmed by 1 base and 5 bases, with 9 bases remaining between them. The CDR3, as DNA: TGTGCCAGCAGTGAAGGTACGGGAAGAAACACCATATATTTT. Translating it yields CASSEGTGRNTIYF. Complete variable domain (other parts from reference TRBV2 and TRBJ1-3): EPEVTQTPSHQVTQMGQEVILRCVPISNHLYFYWYRQILGQKVEFLVSFYNNEISEKSEIFDDQFSVERPDGSNFTLKIRSTKLEDSAMYFCASSEGTGRNTIYFGEGSWLTVV.

This chain joins TRBV6-5 and TRBJ2-3; 8 nucleotides match TRBD2. The junction had 6 bases not matched to a gene; V was cut back by 2 bases and J by 5 bases. CDR3 length equals 15 residues. Germline V lookup: CDR1 MNHEY, CDR2 SVGAGI. CDR3 DNA sequence: TGTGCCAGCAGTTACGAGGCGGGAGGCATAGATACGCAGTATTTT. This translates into CASSYEAGGIDTQYF.

The chain employs TRBV6-5 and TRBJ1-6; tentative D call: TRBD1 (5 bases). The germline V and J ends were trimmed by 3 bases and 8 bases, with 17 bases remaining between them. The CDR3 runs 16 residues. Germline assignment: CDR1 MNHEY and CDR2 SVGAGI. Here the CDR3 DNA reads TGTGCCAGCAGTTATGGGGGGTGGTCAACAGATTCACCCCTCCACTTT. Translation: CASSYGGWSTDSPLHF.

This clone was found a few times. The chain is built from TRBV27 and TRBJ2-3; 8 bases agree with TRBD1. The V gene end was trimmed by 1 base and the J gene end by 1 base; junction bases not matched to a gene: 10. CDR3 length: 18 amino acids. Germline V CDR1 and CDR2: MNHEY, SMNVEV (reference sequence). The CDR3 DNA is TGTGCCAGCAGTTTATGGAGGCCCCCAGGGGGCCGCACAGATACGCAGTATTTT. Protein sequence: CASSLWRPPGGRTDTQYF.

There are a few counts of this clone. The V gene is TRBV5-1, the J gene TRBJ2-3; D unresolved. Germline lookup yields CDR1 SGHRS and CDR2 YFSETQ. The CDR3 is 13 residues long. V was cut by 2 bases and J by 6 bases, with 10 bases left in between. The CDR3 DNA is TGCGCCAGCAGCTTCACGGCCCAGGATACGCAGTATTTT. Protein: CASSFTAQDTQYF.

The chain recombines TRBV28 with TRBJ2-7, with D possibly TRBD1 on 6 matching bases. CDR1 and CDR2 (germline): MDHEN, SYDVKM. There are 18 residues in the CDR3. V lost 3 bases, J lost 3 bases, and 24 bases lay in between. The CDR3 DNA reads as TGTGCCAGCAGTTTTCCGCCCGGGACACCGGTTTTTAACTACGAGCAGTACTTC. It translates to CASSFPPGTPVFNYEQYF.

The J gene is TRBJ2-1, the V gene TRBV7-8; TRBD1 is a possible D gene (5 bases). The CDR3 is made up of 13 amino acids. In germline, CDR1 is SGHVS, CDR2 FQNEAQ. V lost 6 bases to trimming and J lost 9 bases, with 15 bases between them. The CDR3 loop is CASSDSRFSEQFF. Written as DNA, the CDR3 is TGTGCCAGCAGTGACAGTCGGTTCAGTGAGCAGTTCTTC.

This clone was detected once. This chain uses TRBV12-5 with TRBJ1-3; TRBD1 aligns across 7 bases. V lost 3 bases to trimming and J lost 0 bases; unmatched junction nucleotides: 11. The CDR3 has 18 residues. Germline V CDR1 and CDR2: LGHNT, FRNRAP. The CDR3 loop is CASGFRPGTVSSGNTIYF. CDR3 nucleotide sequence: TGTGCTAGTGGTTTTCGCCCCGGGACAGTAAGCTCTGGAAACACCATATATTTT.

The chain is built from TRBV5-4 and TRBJ1-2, with 8 bases lining up with TRBD1. The CDR3 sequence is 16 residues long. Germline assignment: CDR1 SGHNT and CDR2 YYREEE (reference sequence). Germline trimming cut 0 bases from V and 0 bases from J; bases unmatched to any gene: 4. DNA of the CDR3: TGTGCCAGCAGCTTGGGGACAGGGCTTACTAACTATGGCTACACCTTC. Encoded protein: CASSLGTGLTNYGYTF.

The rearrangement links TRBV7-6 to TRBJ2-2, with unresolved D. V gave up 5 bases and J gave up 5 bases, with 12 bases separating them. This CDR3 comprises 14 residues. Germline assignment: CDR1 SGHVS and CDR2 FNYEAQ. Here the CDR3 DNA reads TGTGCCAGCAGCCTCTCCCTAGGGACCGGGGAGCTGTTTTTT. Translation: CASSLSLGTGELFF. Full variable domain (outside the CDR3, taken from reference TRBV7-6 and TRBJ2-2): GAGVSQSPRYKVTKRGQDVALRCDPISGHVSLYWYRQALGQGPEFLTYFNYEAQQDKSGLPNDRFSAERPEGSISTLTIQRTEQRDSAMYRCASSLSLGTGELFFGEGSRLTVL.

V usage is TRBV30 and J usage is TRBJ1-4; D gene uncertain. The CDR3 is made up of 16 amino acids. Trimming stripped 2 bases from V and 8 bases from J, with 21 bases between. The V gene's germline CDR1 is GTSNPN and CDR2 SVGIG (reference sequence). CDR3 region: CAWSPIGFIGDEKLFF. The CDR3 DNA follows: TGTGCCTGGAGTCCCATAGGATTCATAGGAGACGAAAAACTGTTTTTT.

This clone was observed a few times. V is TRBV11-2 and J is TRBJ1-6; D not certain. The CDR3 totals 12 residues. V lost 2 bases to trimming and J lost 7 bases, with 3 bases between them. Germline values: CDR1 SGHAT, CDR2 FQNNGV. The CDR3 region has the DNA TGTGCCAGCAGCTTACCAAATTCACCCCTCCACTTT. Translation gives CASSLPNSPLHF.

V usage is TRBV5-3 and J usage is TRBJ2-7, with D possibly matching TRBD2 (6 bases). TRBV5-3 belongs to the ORF category, with a function that is uncertain. Trimming removed 9 bases at V and 12 bases at J, with 16 bases between. The CDR3 runs to 10 residues. The CDR3, as DNA: TGTGCCACCCCCGGGGGTTTCCTGTACGTC. It translates to CATPGGFLYV.

As regards this clone: One junction end disagrees with the germline gene, perhaps due to a read error. J is TRBJ1-2 and V is TRBV12-5; 8 positions match TRBD1. Per the germline V gene, CDR1 is LGHNT and CDR2 is FRNRAP. This CDR3 is 12 amino acids long. CDR3 protein: CASGPPRGPSAF. CDR3 DNA: TGTGCTAGTGGCCCACCCAGGGGGCCCTCCGCCTTC.

The chain recombines TRBV6-1 with TRBJ2-2; D is ambiguous. Trimming removed 8 bases at V and 8 bases at J, with 21 bases between. The CDR3 runs to 15 residues. Germline V gene data show CDR1 as MNHNS and CDR2 as SASEGT. In nucleotides, the CDR3 is TGTGCCAGCTACGCCCGGGTTGCTCTCGGGGGGGAGCTGTTTTTT. Translated, it gives CASYARVALGGELFF.

The rearrangement uses TRBV15 and TRBJ1-1; maybe TRBD1 (5 bases). V shed 1 base and J shed 11 bases, with 14 bases lying between them. From germline, CDR1 is LNHNV and CDR2 YYDKDF (reference sequence). The CDR3 extends over 13 amino acids. The CDR3 protein is CATSRGQGTPAFF. The DNA for the CDR3 is TGTGCCACCAGCAGAGGCCAAGGGACGCCGGCTTTCTTT.

The chain recombines TRBV25-1 with TRBJ1-2; D is unresolved. Germline CDR1 and CDR2: MGHDK and SYGVNS. The CDR3 extends over 13 amino acids. The V and J ends lost 4 bases and 3 bases respectively, with 9 bases between them. CDR3 coding DNA: TGTGCCAGCAGTGGAGGACGGTACTATGGCTACACCTTC. Its protein product is CASSGGRYYGYTF.

V gene TRBV11-2 combines with J gene TRBJ1-2, with D hard to call. The CDR3 spans 14 residues. Deletions cut 5 bases from V and 4 bases from J, with 14 bases between. Germline V lookup: CDR1 SGHAT, CDR2 FQNNGV. CDR3 in amino acids: CASSPGGGAYGYTF. Here the CDR3 DNA reads TGTGCCAGCAGCCCCGGTGGCGGAGCCTATGGCTACACCTTC. The full variable domain, its missing parts supplied by reference TRBV11-2 and TRBJ1-2, is EAGVAQSPRYKIIEKRQSVAFWCNPISGHATLYWYQQILGQGPKLLIQFQNNGVVDDSQLPKDRFSAERLKGVDSTLKIQPAKLEDSAVYLCASSPGGGAYGYTFGSGTRLTVV.

As regards this clone: Compared with germline, one end of the junction differs, possibly owing to a read error. This chain connects TRBV7-7 to TRBJ2-1; TRBD2 matches at 8 bases. The germline CDR1 and CDR2 sequences are SSHAT and FNYEAQ (reference sequence). The CDR3 has 14 amino acids. CDR3 in amino acids: CASSLAGSHNEQFF. DNA for the CDR3: TGTGCTAGCAGCTTAGCGGGAAGCCACAATGAGCAGTTCTTC.